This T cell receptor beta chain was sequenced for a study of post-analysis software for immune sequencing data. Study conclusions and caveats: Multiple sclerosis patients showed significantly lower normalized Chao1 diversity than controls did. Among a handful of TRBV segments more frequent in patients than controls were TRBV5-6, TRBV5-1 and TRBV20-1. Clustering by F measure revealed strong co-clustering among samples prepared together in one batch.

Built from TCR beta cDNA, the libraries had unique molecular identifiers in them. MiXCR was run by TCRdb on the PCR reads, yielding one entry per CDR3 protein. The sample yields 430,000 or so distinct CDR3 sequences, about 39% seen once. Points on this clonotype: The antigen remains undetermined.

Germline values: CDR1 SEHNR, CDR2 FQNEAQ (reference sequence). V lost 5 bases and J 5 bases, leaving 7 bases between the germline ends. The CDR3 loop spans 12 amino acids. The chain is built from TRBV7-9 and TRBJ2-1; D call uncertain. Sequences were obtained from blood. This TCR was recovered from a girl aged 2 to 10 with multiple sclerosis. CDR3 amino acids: CASSPVDNEQFF. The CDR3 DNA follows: TGTGCCAGCAGCCCCGTAGACAATGAGCAGTTCTTC.